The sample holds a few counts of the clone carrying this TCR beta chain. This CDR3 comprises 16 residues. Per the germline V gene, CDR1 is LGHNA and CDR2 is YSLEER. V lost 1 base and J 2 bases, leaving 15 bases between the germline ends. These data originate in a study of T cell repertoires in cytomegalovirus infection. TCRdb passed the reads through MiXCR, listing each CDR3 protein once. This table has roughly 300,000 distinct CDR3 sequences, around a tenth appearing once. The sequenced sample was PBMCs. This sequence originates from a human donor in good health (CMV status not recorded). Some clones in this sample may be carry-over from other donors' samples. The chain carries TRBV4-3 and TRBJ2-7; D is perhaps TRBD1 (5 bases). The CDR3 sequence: CASSQVSAGKAYEQYF. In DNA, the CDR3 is TGCGCCAGCAGCCAAGTATCGGCAGGGAAGGCCTACGAGCAGTACTTC.